What follows describes a single T cell receptor beta chain. Its binding antigen is unknown. Per-base quality was not reported, and no clone a single base away is much larger than it. Other DNA sequences in the sample encode the same CDR3. TCRbeta CDR3 regions were amplified from genomic DNA by means of the immunoSEQ Assay, a bias-controlled multiplex PCR. The study's own analysis went as follows. The number of nucleated cells in each sample was estimated by amplification of reference gene primers within the assay. To quantify the absolute abundance of each unique TCRbeta CDR3 rearrangement, sequence reads were collapsed and filtered. For each sample, productive Simpson clonality was calculated as the square root of Simpson's diversity index across productive rearrangements. This immuneACCESS table, as held by TCRdb, lists in-frame sequences with V and J called but not all clones. Of the missing ones, under half trace to an unresolved V gene in checked studies; the others have no known cause. That table supplies the V and J calls and clone size; D and trimming were determined from the DNA. This sample has 180,000 or so clones in its table, and 70% to 90% of those were observed once. 4.5% to 5% of the sample comes from the top ten.

The data were taken from a study of blood T cell repertoires in COVID-19 (dated by TCRdb to the early 2020s). Notes on the research overall: Collaborator samples came from the United States, Italy and Spain and covered acute and convalescent phases of COVID-19. The repertoires were made available in a free public database intended to serve as a resource for research on the immune response to SARS-CoV-2. The prospective study material was composed of cDNA or gDNA derived from T cells, B-cell-depleted T cells, or PBMCs. The samples were drawn from the first 160 participants of the ongoing ImmuneRACE study and from some 1,300 subjects provided by 6 global collaborators. Sample metadata almost always included a de-identified subject ID, COVID-19 status, age in years and sex. Deeply sampled blood TCRbeta repertoires from subjects exposed to, actively infected with, or recovered from COVID-19 were included in the dataset. Where HLA class I and class II types were available, the types were taken from metadata supplied by the sample provider, not from assay-based typing.

The collaborating institutions used their own protocols to collect whole blood in K2EDTA tubes. For TCRbeta analysis, collaborator samples were shipped as frozen whole blood, as isolated PBMCs, or as DNA extracted from either sample type. Deletion took 8 bases off V and 0 bases off J, with a span of 12 bases between the germline ends. From the cysteine up to the phenylalanine, the CDR3 has a length of 14 residues. The read is trimmed to its CDR3 DNA, 42 bases read in frame from base 1. Per the germline V gene, SGHRS is the CDR1 and YFSETQ is the CDR2. What the research found in general, with its limitations: The quantity of clinical and demographic metadata differed by source and by participant and was supplied without curation.

In this chain, TRBV5-1 is recombined with TRBJ1-3; the D gene is unclear. Input material: peripheral blood. This clonotype was sampled from an elderly woman with acute or convalescent COVID-19. In nucleotides, the sequence is TGCGCCAGTTCCGGCGGGAGCTCTGGAAACACCATATATTTT. Translation gives CASSGGSSGNTIYF.